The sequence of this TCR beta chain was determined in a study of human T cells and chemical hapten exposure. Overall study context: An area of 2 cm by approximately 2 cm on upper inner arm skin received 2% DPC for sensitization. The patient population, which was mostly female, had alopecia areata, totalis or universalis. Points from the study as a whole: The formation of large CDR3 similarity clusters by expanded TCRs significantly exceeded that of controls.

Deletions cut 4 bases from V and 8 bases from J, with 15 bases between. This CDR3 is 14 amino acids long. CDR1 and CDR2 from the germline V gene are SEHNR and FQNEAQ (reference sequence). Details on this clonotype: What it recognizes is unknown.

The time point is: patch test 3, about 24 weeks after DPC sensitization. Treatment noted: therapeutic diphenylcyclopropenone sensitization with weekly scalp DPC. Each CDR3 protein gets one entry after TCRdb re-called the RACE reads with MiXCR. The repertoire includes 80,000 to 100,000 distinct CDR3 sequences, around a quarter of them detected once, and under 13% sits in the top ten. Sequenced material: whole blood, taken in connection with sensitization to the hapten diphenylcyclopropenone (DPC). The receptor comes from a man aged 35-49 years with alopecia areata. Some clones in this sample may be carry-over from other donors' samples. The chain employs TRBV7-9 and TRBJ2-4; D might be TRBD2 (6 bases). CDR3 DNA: TGTGCCAGCAGCTCCGAGGGCCGGAGGGACATTCAGTACTTC. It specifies CASSSEGRRDIQYF.